This T cell receptor beta chain was retrieved from a study of blood T cells in healthy people across ages. Notes on the study in general: Per million T cells, TCR beta diversity dropped roughly linearly as age increased. Changes seen in expanded clonotypes were possibly confounded by donor CMV status left unknown. Long-lived donors exceeded aged donors in naive CD4+ cells and diversity.

The germline V gene has CDR1 SEHNR and CDR2 FQNEAQ (reference sequence). The CDR3 extends over 16 amino acids. Trimming pared 0 bases from V and 1 base from J, leaving 10 bases between. As to this clonotype: Its antigen is not identified.

The authors ran a second PCR of roughly 6 to 11 cycles using a sample-barcoded 5' primer and a J-beta primer mix. Every single cDNA molecule received a tag from a template-switch adaptor with 12 random nucleotides. TCRdb fed the 5' RACE reads into MiXCR, producing one record per CDR3 protein. The data show about 1.7 million distinct CDR3 sequences, about 28% seen once. Sequenced: blood. The rearrangement joins TRBV7-9 to TRBJ1-5, with D possibly being TRBD1 (5 bases). The TCR originated in a woman aged 25-40 years in good health. The CDR3 spells CASSLAGTASNQPQHF. The DNA for the CDR3 is TGTGCCAGCAGCTTAGCAGGGACGGCAAGCAATCAGCCCCAGCATTTT.